A selection of T cell receptor beta chains follows, all from one sample in a study of T cells in Graves' hyperthyroidism and ophthalmopathy. TCRdb re-analysed the multiplex PCR reads in MiXCR, keeping a single row per CDR3 protein. The repertoire holds 600,000 to 700,000 distinct CDR3 sequences, with roughly 15% as singletons. The sample comprised blood. These receptors were obtained from a woman aged 40 to 50 with Graves' ophthalmopathy. CDR3s include the opening cysteine and the closing phenylalanine or tryptophan. The D gene is left open where the match is weak. Expanded clones get a size class; other rows say once, few or many, or leave the size out.

D | J | V | size | DNA | CDR3
NA | TRBJ1-5 | TRBV12-3/TRBV12-4 | NA | TGTGCCACCCGGGGGGGGTTTAATCAGCCCCAGCATTTT | CATRGGFNQPQHF
NA | TRBJ1-5 | TRBV6-1 | many | TGTGCCAGCAGTGAAACTCTGGGCAATCAGCCCCAGCATTTT | CASSETLGNQPQHF
NA | TRBJ1-2 | TRBV7-2 | NA | TGTGCCAGCAGCCCAGCTTTTACAACTTATGGCTACACCTTC | CASSPAFTTYGYTF
TRBD1 | TRBJ1-4 | TRBV4-3 | NA | TGCGCCAGCAGCCAAGGACAGGGGGCTGAAAAACTGTTTTTT | CASSQGQGAEKLFF
NA | TRBJ1-3 | TRBV7-2 | many | TGTGCCAGCAGCCTTGACAATGGAAACACCATATATTTT | CASSLDNGNTIYF
NA | TRBJ1-1 | TRBV30 | many | TGTGCCTGGAGTGTGGGGGCTGAGAACACTGAAGCTTTCTTT | CAWSVGAENTEAFF
TRBD1 | TRBJ1-1 | TRBV6-5 | many | TGTGCCAGCAGGACGGGACAGGACAACACTGAAGCTTTCTTT | CASRTGQDNTEAFF
NA | TRBJ1-1 | TRBV7-9 | many | TGTGCCAGCAACCGAGATAACATGAACACTGAAGCTTTCTTT | CASNRDNMNTEAFF
NA | TRBJ1-2 | TRBV4-1 | few | TGCGCCAGCAGCCAGGAGAGGAAGGGTTACGGCTACACCTTC | CASSQERKGYGYTF
NA | TRBJ2-5 | TRBV27 | many | TGTGCCAGCAGTTCCACCAGGAGCGTGCAAGAGACCCAGTACTTC | CASSSTRSVQETQYF
NA | TRBJ2-3 | TRBV28 | NA | TGTGCCAGCAGTTTAACCCGAATACCTCCGGAGATCAGACTCGGCACAGATACGCAGTATTTT | CASSLTRIPPEIRLGTDTQYF
TRBD1 | TRBJ2-5 | TRBV18 | many | TGTGCCAGCTCACCACCGGTACAGGGGGAGACCCAGTACTTC | CASSPPVQGETQYF
NA | TRBJ2-7 | TRBV7-9 | many | TGTGCCAGCAGCCCTCTTAGCTCCGAGCAGTACTTC | CASSPLSSEQYF
NA | TRBJ1-6 | TRBV24-1 | many | TGTGCCACCAGCGAAGGGCCCCTCGGAAATTCACCCCTCCACTTT | CATSEGPLGNSPLHF
NA | TRBJ1-2 | TRBV6-1 | many | TGTGCCAGCACGGCGGGGGCGAGAGGCTACACCTTC | CASTAGARGYTF
NA | TRBJ1-2 | TRBV5-1 | few | TGCGCCAGCAGCCACGGTGGCCCACAAGTCTATGGCTACACCTTC | CASSHGGPQVYGYTF
TRBD2 | TRBJ2-7 | TRBV4-1 | few | TGCGCCAGCAGCCACCCTCTAGCGGGGACCTACGAGCAGTACTTC | CASSHPLAGTYEQYF
NA | TRBJ2-7 | TRBV7-2 | NA | TGTGCCAGCAGCTTAGCGGAAGGGGACGAGCAGTACTTC | CASSLAEGDEQYF
NA | TRBJ2-7 | TRBV20-1 | few | TGCAGTGCTAGAGATAGAGGTAGCGGATGGCGCGAGCAGTACTTC | CSARDRGSGWREQYF
NA | TRBJ2-5 | TRBV7-4 | NA | TGTGGGAAAGCAGGACCAGCGGTGGAGACCCAGTACTTC | CGKAGPAVETQYF
TRBD1 | TRBJ1-5 | TRBV20-1 | few | TGCAGTGCTAGAGAGGACAGGGTAATTGTAGCGGCCAATCAGCCCCAGCATTTT | CSAREDRVIVAANQPQHF
NA | TRBJ1-2 | TRBV4-2 | many | TGTGCCAGCAGCCAAGAAAGGGAGGGTTTCTATGGCTACACCTTC | CASSQEREGFYGYTF
NA | TRBJ2-2 | TRBV2 | NA | TGTGCCAGCAGTGAGGAGACCCCCGACACCGGGGAGCTGTTTTTT | CASSEETPDTGELFF
TRBD2 | TRBJ2-7 | TRBV5-1 | many | TGCGCCAGCAGCTCCCAGTTGGCGGGAGGTTCCGAGCAGTACTTC | CASSSQLAGGSEQYF
NA | TRBJ1-2 | TRBV2 | NA | TGTGCCAACCTCAACGCAGGAGGAGGTGGCTACACCTTC | CANLNAGGGGYTF
NA | TRBJ1-1 | TRBV29-1 | many | TGCAGCGTTGGGCATGGCACCGCTGAAGCTTTCTTT | CSVGHGTAEAFF
TRBD2 | TRBJ2-7 | TRBV6-1 | many | TGTGCCAGCAGACTAGCGGGAGGGAGGGCCTACGAGCAGTACTTC | CASRLAGGRAYEQYF
TRBD2 | TRBJ2-7 | TRBV6-2/TRBV6-3 | many | TGTGCCAGCAGTTTCGCGGGAGGCACCTACGAGCAGTACTTC | CASSFAGGTYEQYF
NA | TRBJ1-3 | TRBV7-2 | few | TGTGCCAGCAGCTTCGGGGCGATCTCTGGAAACACCATATATTTT | CASSFGAISGNTIYF
TRBD1 | TRBJ2-7 | TRBV28 | many | TGTGCCAGTTACGGACAGGGACGTTCCTACGAGCAGTACTTC | CASYGQGRSYEQYF
NA | TRBJ2-6 | TRBV6-2/TRBV6-3 | many | TGTGCCAGCGAGGCAGGGTCTGGGGCCAACGTCCTGACTTTC | CASEAGSGANVLTF
NA | TRBJ2-7 | TRBV19 | NA | TGTGCCAGTAGTGCCCCGGGGACGAGTCCCTACGAGCAGTACTTC | CASSAPGTSPYEQYF
NA | TRBJ2-7 | TRBV29-1 | many | TGCAGCGTTGCGGAAAATCACTACGAGCAGTACTTC | CSVAENHYEQYF
NA | TRBJ1-2 | TRBV4-1 | NA | TGCGCCAGCGCGACAGGCCGCCTCCCCCGAGGCTACACCTTC | CASATGRLPRGYTF
TRBD1 | TRBJ1-5 | TRBV6-2/TRBV6-3 | NA | TGTGCCAGCAGCCTATACGACAGGGGGAATCAGCCCCAGCATTTT | CASSLYDRGNQPQHF
NA | TRBJ2-5 | TRBV27 | many | TGTGCCAGCCGTGGTTCTCAAGAGACCCAGTACTTC | CASRGSQETQYF
NA | TRBJ1-1 | TRBV12-3/TRBV12-4 | NA | TGTGCCAGCAGATTCGGTGAAATGAACACTGAAGCTTTCTTT | CASRFGEMNTEAFF
NA | TRBJ1-2 | TRBV14 | few | TGTGCCAGCAGCCAATTTCGAGCGCCACGGGTTGGGCCTCCAATTACCTCACCGGGCTACACCTTC | CASSQFRAPRVGPPITSPGYTF
NA | TRBJ2-5 | TRBV19 | many | TGTGCCAGTATGGGTCGGGAAGAGACCCAGTACTTC | CASMGREETQYF
NA | TRBJ2-5 | TRBV20-1 | NA | TGCAGTGCCTATCAGGGGAGGCTTGAGGAGACCCAGTACTTC | CSAYQGRLEETQYF
TRBD1 | TRBJ1-1 | TRBV27 | many | TGTGCCAGCAGGGGGACAGGGAGGTACACTGAAGCTTTCTTT | CASRGTGRYTEAFF
NA | TRBJ2-5 | TRBV6-5 | many | TGTGCCAGCAGTTACTCTATCCAACAGGGGACCCAGTACTTC | CASSYSIQQGTQYF
TRBD2 | TRBJ2-7 | TRBV4-3 | few | TGCGCCAGCAGCCAAGGCCCGGGAGGCTACGAGCAGTACTTC | CASSQGPGGYEQYF
TRBD1 | TRBJ2-7 | TRBV12-5 | many | TGTGCTAGTGTCCAGCTTGGACAGGGCAGTCGCGTCAACTCCTACGAGCAGTACTTC | CASVQLGQGSRVNSYEQYF
NA | TRBJ2-6 | TRBV29-1 | NA | TGTGGGGGACGCTTCTCTGGGGCCAACGTCCTGACTTTC | CGGRFSGANVLTF
NA | TRBJ2-2 | TRBV7-2 | many | TGTGCCAGTGAACTAGACAGGGGAGGGACCGGGGAGCTGTTTTTT | CASELDRGGTGELFF
NA | TRBJ1-3 | TRBV7-3 | NA | TGTGCCAGCAGTTTTTACATCTACTCTGGAAACACCATATATTTT | CASSFYIYSGNTIYF
NA | TRBJ2-2 | TRBV20-1 | NA | TGCAGTGCTAGAAACACAGGGAACACCGGGGAGCTGTTTTTT | CSARNTGNTGELFF
NA | TRBJ2-7 | TRBV29-1 | NA | TGCAGCGTTGGGGCTTCGCGTGGAGGCGAGCAGTACTTC | CSVGASRGGEQYF
TRBD1 | TRBJ2-2 | TRBV6-1 | few | TGTGCCAGCAGCTGGACAGGCCCCGCGAACACCGGGGAGCTGTTTTTT | CASSWTGPANTGELFF
NA | TRBJ1-5 | TRBV4-1 | few | TGCGCCAGCAGCCAAGAGGGGGCCAATCAGCCCCAGCATTTT | CASSQEGANQPQHF